Below are 12 T cell receptor beta chains sequenced from a single sample in a study of T cells in Graves' hyperthyroidism and ophthalmopathy. RNA transcripts served as the template for amplifying TCR beta CDR3 regions. The TCR CDR3 was amplified in a first-round RT-PCR using the HTBI primer set. TCRdb reanalysed the multiplex PCR reads using MiXCR and keeps one entry per CDR3 protein. The repertoire holds about 410,000 distinct CDR3 sequences, with around 15% as singletons. Sample: blood. The receptors were sampled from a man younger than 35 with Graves' ophthalmopathy.

This clonotype has at least ten counts. The chain recombines TRBV2 with TRBJ2-1; TRBD2 matches 10 bases. Germline V gene sequence: CDR1 SNHLY, CDR2 FYNNEI. The CDR3 has 12 residues. The J segment lost 12 bases and the V segment lost 10 bases, leaving 9 bases of the junction unmatched. The CDR3 reads CATSGGGSGQFF. The CDR3 region has the DNA TGTGCCACTAGCGGGGGAGGTTCTGGGCAGTTCTTC. Complete variable domain (other parts from reference TRBV2 and TRBJ2-1): EPEVTQTPSHQVTQMGQEVILRCVPISNHLYFYWYRQILGQKVEFLVSFYNNEISEKSEIFDDQFSVERPDGSNFTLKIRSTKLEDSAMYFCATSGGGSGQFFGPGTRLTVL.

This chain joins TRBV7-3 and TRBJ2-7; 14 nucleotides agree with TRBD2. This CDR3 has 16 residues. CDR1 is SGHTA, CDR2 FQGTGA, per germline. The trim removed 5 bases at V and 3 bases at J, leaving 6 bases unmatched. CDR3 in DNA: TGTGCCAGCAGCCTCCGGACTAGCGGGGGGAGCTACGAGCAGTACTTC. This encodes CASSLRTSGGSYEQYF.

This clonotype was picked up many times. This sequence joins TRBV30 and TRBJ2-7; 10 bases are shared with TRBD1. V dropped 5 bases and J dropped 2; count of bases not matched to a gene: 6. Germline CDR1 reads GTSNPN; CDR2 reads SVGIG (reference sequence). The CDR3 spans 14 residues. The CDR3, as DNA: TGTGCCTGGCTTGACAGGGGGCGTCCCTACGAGCAGTACTTC. Its translation: CAWLDRGRPYEQYF.

This clonotype was observed many times. The V and J genes are TRBV7-8 and TRBJ2-7; D may match TRBD1 or TRBD2 (5 bases each). CDR3 length: 14 amino acids. Germline V CDR1 and CDR2: SGHVS, FQNEAQ. V was cut by 5 bases and J by 3 bases, with 14 bases left in between. The CDR3 coding sequence is TGTGCCAGCAGCCCGGGACCTATAATCTACGAGCAGTACTTC. Translated: CASSPGPIIYEQYF.

This clonotype showed up many times. The chain couples TRBV2 to TRBJ2-5, with D tentatively TRBD2 (6 bases). The germline V gene has CDR1 SNHLY and CDR2 FYNNEI. The V gene lost 8 bases and the J gene lost 0 bases, with 13 bases spanning the gap. The CDR3 runs 14 residues. The CDR3, as DNA: TGTGCCAGCGACGGAGGACTAAACCAAGAGACCCAGTACTTC. This translates into CASDGGLNQETQYF.

This clonotype was counted at least ten times. The V and J genes are TRBV3-1 and TRBJ1-2; 9 bases are a match to TRBD1. Trimming removed 4 bases from V and 3 bases from J; junction bases left unmatched: 6. There are 15 residues in the CDR3. Germline CDR1 is LGHDT and CDR2 is YNNKEL (reference sequence). CDR3 protein: CASSLQTGGDYGYTF. CDR3 bases: TGTGCCAGCAGCCTCCAGACAGGGGGAGACTATGGCTACACCTTC. Full variable domain (rest looked up from reference TRBV3-1 and TRBJ1-2): DTAVSQTPKYLVTQMGNDKSIKCEQNLGHDTMYWYKQDSKKFLKIMFSYNNKELIINETVPNRFSPKSPDKAHLNLHINSLELGDSAVYFCASSLQTGGDYGYTFGSGTRLTVV.

This clonotype was observed at least ten times. The genes are TRBV6-6 and TRBJ2-3; 7 bases are a match to TRBD2. The V and J ends lost 0 bases and 6 bases, in that order; junction bases with no gene match: 6. CDR1 and CDR2 from the germline V gene are MNHNY and SVGAGI (reference sequence). The CDR3 is 15 residues long. The CDR3 reads CASSYSRSGFDTQYF. As DNA, the CDR3 is TGTGCCAGCAGTTACTCTCGTAGCGGGTTTGATACGCAGTATTTT.

This clonotype appeared many times. V is TRBV24-1 and J is TRBJ1-1; no clear D. This CDR3 is 14 amino acids long. Looked up from germline, CDR1 is KGHDR and CDR2 is SFDVKD. With 3 bases removed from V and 1 base from J, the gap between germline ends came to 8 bases. This CDR3 reads CATSDARPNTEAFF. As DNA, the CDR3 is TGTGCCACCAGTGATGCCAGGCCGAACACTGAAGCTTTCTTT.

In this sample, this clonotype turned up a few times. This clone may be a read error of a much larger clone one base away. The chain employs TRBV18 and TRBJ1-1; D remains unclear. V was cut by 3 bases and J by 6 bases, with 11 bases left in between. Germline lookup yields CDR1 KGHSH and CDR2 LQKENI. The CDR3 has 13 amino acids. CDR3: CASSPRREAEAFF. The DNA of the CDR3 is TGTGCCAGCTCACCGAGGAGAGAGGCTGAAGCTTTCTTT. The entire variable domain, with the rest obtained from reference TRBV18 and TRBJ1-1, is as follows: NAGVMQNPRHLVRRRGQEARLRCSPMKGHSHVYWYRQLPEEGLKFMVYLQKENIIDESGMPKERFSAEFPKEGPSILRIQQVVRGDSAAYFCASSPRREAEAFFGQGTRLTVV.

This clonotype was observed at least ten times. V gene TRBV27 combines with J gene TRBJ1-4; D is possibly TRBD1 (6 bases). In germline, CDR1 is MNHEY, CDR2 SMNVEV (reference sequence). V shed 5 bases and J shed 6 bases, with 13 bases lying between them. The length of the CDR3 is 14 residues. CDR3 in DNA: TGTGCCAGCAGTATCTCGGGACACCATGAAAAACTGTTTTTT. This sequence encodes CASSISGHHEKLFF.

This clonotype was counted between two and nine times. The chain employs TRBV20-1 and TRBJ2-1; TRBD2 agrees at 7 bases. The CDR3 spans 15 residues. The germline V gene has CDR1 DFQATT and CDR2 SNEGSKA (reference sequence). V shed 2 bases, J shed 7 bases, and the junction held 11 bases outside the gene matches. The CDR3 DNA sequence: TGCAGTGCTAGAAGGGGACTAAACCCCGTAAATGAGCAGTTCTTC. The encoded protein is CSARRGLNPVNEQFF.

This clonotype occurred a few times. The chain combines TRBV6-4 with TRBJ2-5; TRBD2 agrees at 7 bases. The CDR3 has 15 amino acids. Germline loops: CDR1 MRHNA, CDR2 SNTAGT. With 3 bases clipped from V and 5 bases from J, the junction kept 9 bases outside the gene matches. The CDR3 DNA follows: TGTGCCAGCAGTGATATCGCGGGGGAGAGGGAGACCCAGTACTTC. It yields the protein CASSDIAGERETQYF.